The 18 T cell receptor beta chains given below trace back to one sample, sequenced in a study of control samples from healthy donors and cancer patients. TCRdb's table, derived via immunoSEQ multiplex PCR, lists solely in-frame clones and lacks some. This sample carries 150,000 to 200,000 clones, 90% of them seen once, and the ten largest clones take 1.4%. Sequenced sample: blood. The receptors stem from a woman aged 50 to 65 in good health.

As to this clone: The germline gene is not matched at one end of the junction; a read error may be the cause. Here the CDR3 DNA reads TGCGCCCGCAGGCGGGGACAGGGGGGATTTATTGGGGCCAACGTCCTGACTTTC. This codes for CARRRGQGGFIGANVLTF. This sequence joins TRBV5-1 and TRBJ2-6, with 11 nucleotides matching TRBD1. CDR1 and CDR2 from the germline V gene are SGHRS and YFSETQ. The CDR3 runs 18 residues.

The chain links TRBV6-5 to TRBJ1-5; possible D gene TRBD1, 6 bases. This CDR3 is 14 amino acids long. Germline assignment: CDR1 MNHEY and CDR2 SVGAGI. Trimming pared 5 bases from V and 6 bases from J, leaving 14 bases between. CDR3 coding DNA: TGTGCCAGCAGTACTCCGGGACATCGTCAGCCCCAGCATTTT. It codes for CASSTPGHRQPQHF.

The chain couples TRBV5-1 to TRBJ2-3; 7 nucleotides agree with TRBD2. The CDR3 length is 16 residues. V shed 5 bases and J 3 bases; nucleotides not matched to a gene: 12. The germline gives CDR1 SGHRS, CDR2 YFSETQ. DNA for the CDR3: TGCGCCAGCAGTCACGACATCTGGGGGGGGACAGATACGCAGTATTTT. Residues: CASSHDIWGGTDTQYF.

Here the CDR3 DNA reads TGTGCCAGCAGCTTACCGGGACAGAAAGCTTTCTTT. Its translation is CASSLPGQKAFF. J is TRBJ1-1 and V is TRBV7-9; TRBD1 aligns across 7 bases. Germline CDR1 SEHNR, CDR2 FQNEAQ (reference sequence). Germline trimming cut 2 bases from V and 9 bases from J; bases unmatched to any gene: 3. There are 12 residues in the CDR3.

The V call is TRBV18, the J call TRBJ1-3; D is undetermined. The CDR3 covers 13 residues. Germline CDR1 reads KGHSH; CDR2 reads LQKENI. Trimming cost V 5 bases and J 4 bases, with 9 bases left between them. The CDR3: CASSKLGGNTIYF. The CDR3 DNA is TGTGCCAGCTCAAAACTCGGGGGAAACACCATATATTTT.

The V and J genes are TRBV27 and TRBJ2-5, with D uncertain. The V and J ends lost 4 bases and 5 bases respectively, with 11 bases between them. This CDR3 is 13 amino acids long. Germline lookup yields CDR1 MNHEY and CDR2 SMNVEV (reference sequence). The chain's CDR3 is CASSSTTTETQYF. The CDR3 DNA follows: TGTGCCAGCAGTTCGACGACAACGGAGACCCAGTACTTC.

The CDR3 sequence is CASSPRSSGGPDTQYF. CDR3 in DNA: TGTGCCAGCAGCCCCCGGTCTAGCGGGGGTCCAGATACGCAGTATTTT. The V gene is TRBV7-2, the J gene TRBJ2-3; 10 positions agree with TRBD2. The CDR3 is made up of 16 amino acids. Trimming removed 5 bases from V and 4 bases from J; junction bases left unmatched: 9. Germline-derived CDR1 and CDR2 are SGHTA and FQGNSA.

The genes are TRBV4-3 and TRBJ1-4; 7 nucleotides match TRBD1. Germline V gene data show CDR1 as LGHNA and CDR2 as YSLEER. After removal of 5 bases from V and 3 bases from J, the junction contained 9 bases not matched to a gene. CDR3 length equals 16 residues. The CDR3 sequence is CASSLQGVGANEKLFF. CDR3 DNA sequence: TGCGCCAGCAGCTTGCAGGGGGTGGGGGCTAATGAAAAACTGTTTTTT.

V gene TRBV25-1 combines with J gene TRBJ1-2, with D hard to call. CDR1 and CDR2 from the germline V gene are MGHDK and SYGVNS. The CDR3 contains 15 residues. Trimming shortened V by 6 bases and J by 4 bases, and 18 bases separated the two germline ends. The CDR3 coding sequence is TGTGCCAGCAGCCAGCCCCCCCTGGGGATCTATGGCTACACCTTC. This gives the protein CASSQPPLGIYGYTF.

The chain joins TRBV5-4 to TRBJ2-3; 9 bases are shared with TRBD1. Losses at the gene ends were 2 bases for V and 6 bases for J; bases not matched to a gene: 4. The CDR3 length is 14 residues. Germline V gene lookup returns CDR1 SGHNT and CDR2 YYREEE (reference sequence). Written as DNA, the CDR3 is TGTGCCAGCAGCTTACGGACAGGGGCGGATACGCAGTATTTT. Translation: CASSLRTGADTQYF.

The rearrangement joins TRBV30 to TRBJ1-2, with no clear D. Germline V gene sequence: CDR1 GTSNPN, CDR2 SVGIG (reference sequence). The CDR3 covers 12 residues. Trimming shortened V by 7 bases and J by 3 bases, and 12 bases separated the two germline ends. The CDR3 DNA sequence: TGTGCCTCCCTCCTGACCCACTATGGCTACACCTTC. This codes for CASLLTHYGYTF.

This chain uses TRBV10-3 with TRBJ1-3, with TRBD1 identical over 7 bases. V lost 1 base and J lost 2; bases outside the gene matches: 5. CDR3 length: 16 residues. The germline V gene has CDR1 ENHRY and CDR2 SYGVKD. CDR3 sequence reads: CAISELLTGPGNTIYF. As DNA, the CDR3 is TGTGCCATCAGTGAGTTACTGACAGGGCCTGGAAACACCATATATTTT.

The J gene is TRBJ1-3, the V gene TRBV25-1, with 10 bases that match TRBD1. Trimming at V came to 4 bases and at J to 1 base, leaving 10 bases not matched to a gene. CDR1 is MGHDK and CDR2 is SYGVNS in the germline V gene. This CDR3 spans 18 amino acids. For the CDR3, the DNA is TGTGCCAGCAGTGCCTACTCCGGGACAGGGGAGTCTGGAAACACCATATATTTT. Amino acid sequence: CASSAYSGTGESGNTIYF.

This rearrangement joins TRBV18 to TRBJ2-5; the D gene is possibly TRBD1 (6 bases). The CDR3 spans 14 residues. V dropped 4 bases and J dropped 4 bases, with 13 bases sitting between them. Germline values: CDR1 KGHSH, CDR2 LQKENI. The CDR3 DNA follows: TGTGCCAGCTCACGGACAGCGACGGGAGAGACCCAGTACTTC. This gives the protein CASSRTATGETQYF.

This clone showed up just a few times. This chain joins TRBV29-1 and TRBJ2-1, with D possibly matching TRBD2 (6 bases). The ends were cut back, 4 bases at V and 1 base at J, with 14 bases in the middle. This CDR3 is 15 amino acids long. Germline V gene sequence: CDR1 SQVTM, CDR2 ANQGSEA. CDR3 region: CSVVSPGVSYNEQFF. The DNA of the CDR3 is TGCAGCGTTGTAAGCCCGGGAGTGTCCTACAATGAGCAGTTCTTC.

The rearrangement joins TRBV25-1 to TRBJ1-4; D may be TRBD1 (5 bases). From germline, CDR1 is MGHDK and CDR2 SYGVNS. The V end lost 3 bases, the J end lost 6 bases, and 14 bases lay between the germline ends. The CDR3 runs to 15 residues. The CDR3 loop is CASSDLTVFDEKLFF. CDR3 sequence (DNA): TGTGCCAGCAGTGATTTGACAGTCTTCGATGAAAAACTGTTTTTT.

The V call is TRBV19, the J call TRBJ2-2, with 8 nucleotides matching TRBD1. The CDR3 is made up of 14 amino acids. The V gene's germline CDR1 is LNHDA and CDR2 SQIVND (reference sequence). With 6 bases clipped from V and 5 bases from J, the junction kept 5 bases outside the gene matches. CDR3 bases: TGTGCCAGTAGCCCGGGACAGGTAACCGGGGAGCTGTTTTTT. Amino acids: CASSPGQVTGELFF.

V and J are TRBV5-5 and TRBJ1-5, with unresolved D. V was trimmed by 4 bases and J by 0 bases, leaving 17 bases between them. CDR1 is SGHKS, CDR2 YYEKEE, per germline (reference sequence). This CDR3 has 17 amino acids. CDR3 sequence: CASSAGQRINSNQPQHF. The DNA for the CDR3 is TGTGCCAGCAGCGCCGGTCAGCGGATTAATAGCAATCAGCCCCAGCATTTT.